This T cell receptor beta chain came from a study of CD8 T cells in ankylosing spondylitis. Study-wide results and caveats: Disease-associated clones were CD8+ and fairly uncommon in peripheral blood. Before this, some motif variants had been reported in reactive arthritis synovial fluid and blood. Roughly 8 highly homologous variants formed a TCR beta motif that appeared characteristic of ankylosing spondylitis blood.

TCRdb re-analysed the 5' RACE reads in MiXCR, keeping a single row per CDR3 protein. The data contain around 230,000 distinct CDR3 sequences, around 8% of them seen just once; the ten biggest clones take up 4.8%. Germline V gene data show CDR1 as SGHTA and CDR2 as FQGTGA. This CDR3 comprises 16 residues. Deletions cut 0 bases from V and 6 bases from J, with 15 bases between. This clonotype was observed many times. Antigen specificity is unknown. The clonotype comes from a female donor with ankylosing spondylitis or in good health (not recorded which). Source material: blood, either unsorted or a sorted T cell fraction (not recorded which). The chain has TRBV7-3 and TRBJ2-1; D not resolved. The chain's CDR3 is CASSLTEAGNGNEQFF. The CDR3 nucleotides read TGTGCCAGCAGCTTAACTGAGGCTGGAAATGGCAATGAGCAGTTCTTC.